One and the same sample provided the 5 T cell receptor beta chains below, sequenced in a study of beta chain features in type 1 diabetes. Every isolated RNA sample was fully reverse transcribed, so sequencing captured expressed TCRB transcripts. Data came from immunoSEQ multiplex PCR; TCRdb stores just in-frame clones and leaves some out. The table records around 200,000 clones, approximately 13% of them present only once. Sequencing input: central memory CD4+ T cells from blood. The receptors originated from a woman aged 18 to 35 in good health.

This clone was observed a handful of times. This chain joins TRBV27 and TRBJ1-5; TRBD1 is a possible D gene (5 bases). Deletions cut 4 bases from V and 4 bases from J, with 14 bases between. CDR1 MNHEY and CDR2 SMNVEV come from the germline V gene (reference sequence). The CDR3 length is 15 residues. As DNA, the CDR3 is TGTGCCAGCAGTTCCCAGGGCGAGAGAAATCAGCCCCAGCATTTT. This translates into CASSSQGERNQPQHF.

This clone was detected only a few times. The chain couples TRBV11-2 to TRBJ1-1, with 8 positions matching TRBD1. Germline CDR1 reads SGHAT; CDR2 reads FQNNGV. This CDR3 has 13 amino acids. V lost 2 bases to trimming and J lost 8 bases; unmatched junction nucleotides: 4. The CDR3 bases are TGTGCCAGCAGCTTAATCCGACAGGGGGAAGCTTTCTTT. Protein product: CASSLIRQGEAFF. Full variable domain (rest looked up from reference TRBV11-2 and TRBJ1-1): EAGVAQSPRYKIIEKRQSVAFWCNPISGHATLYWYQQILGQGPKLLIQFQNNGVVDDSQLPKDRFSAERLKGVDSTLKIQPAKLEDSAVYLCASSLIRQGEAFFGQGTRLTVV.

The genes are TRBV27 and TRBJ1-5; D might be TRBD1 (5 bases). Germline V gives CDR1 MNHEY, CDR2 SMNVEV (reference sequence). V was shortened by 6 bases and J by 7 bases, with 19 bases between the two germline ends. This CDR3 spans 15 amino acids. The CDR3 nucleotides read TGTGCCAGCAGATCGTTCAGGGAGGTAAGACAGCCCCAGCATTTT. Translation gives CASRSFREVRQPQHF.

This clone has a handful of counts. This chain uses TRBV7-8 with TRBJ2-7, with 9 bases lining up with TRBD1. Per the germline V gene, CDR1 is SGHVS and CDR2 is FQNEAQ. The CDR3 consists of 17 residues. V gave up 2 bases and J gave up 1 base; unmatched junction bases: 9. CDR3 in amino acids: CASSLNMGTGLSYEQYF. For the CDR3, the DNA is TGTGCCAGCAGCTTAAATATGGGGACAGGGCTGTCCTACGAGCAGTACTTC.

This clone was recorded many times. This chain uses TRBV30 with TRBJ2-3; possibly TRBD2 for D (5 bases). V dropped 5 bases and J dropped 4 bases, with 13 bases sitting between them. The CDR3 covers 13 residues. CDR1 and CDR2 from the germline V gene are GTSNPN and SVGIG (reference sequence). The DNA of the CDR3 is TGTGCCTGGGGGCACGGGGTCCCAGATACGCAGTATTTT. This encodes CAWGHGVPDTQYF.